The source of this T cell receptor (beta chain) is a study of breast tumors, draining lymph nodes, adjacent tissues. V was clipped by 0 bases and J by 4 bases, with 18 bases between them. The CDR3 contains 17 residues. Per germline, CDR1 GTSNPN and CDR2 SVGIG (reference sequence). Ten or more counts support this clonotype. What it recognizes is unknown. TCRdb recomputed calls from the multiplex PCR reads with MiXCR, one row per CDR3 protein. The sample lists around 21,000 distinct CDR3 sequences, around 40% occurring once. General study findings and limits: Findings are consistent with lymph node origin and intratumoral expansion of most tumor T cells. Luminal-like breast cancer showed significantly greater tumor-nontumor repertoire similarity than basal-like breast cancer did. Tumor repertoires ranked between lymph nodes and nontumor tissue in diversity, with V and J gene preferences.

The material sequenced was breast tumor tissue. This TCR was sampled from a female donor with breast cancer. Some clones in this sample may be carry-over from other donors' samples. This sequence joins TRBV30 and TRBJ1-4; D may be TRBD1 (6 bases). CDR3 in amino acids: CAWSVVDRGTYNEKLFF. The CDR3 bases are TGTGCCTGGAGTGTAGTCGACCGTGGGACATATAATGAAAAACTGTTTTTT.